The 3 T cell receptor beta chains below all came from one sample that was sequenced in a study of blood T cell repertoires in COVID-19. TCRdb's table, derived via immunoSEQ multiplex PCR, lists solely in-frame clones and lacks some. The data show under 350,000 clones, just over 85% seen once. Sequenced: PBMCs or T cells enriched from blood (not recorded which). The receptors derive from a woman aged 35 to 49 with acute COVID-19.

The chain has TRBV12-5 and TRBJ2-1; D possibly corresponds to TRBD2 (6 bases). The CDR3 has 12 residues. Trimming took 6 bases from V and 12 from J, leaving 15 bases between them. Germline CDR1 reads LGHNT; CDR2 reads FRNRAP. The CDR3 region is CASGPDLGGQFF. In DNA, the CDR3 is TGTGCTAGTGGCCCCGATCTGGGGGGGCAGTTCTTC.

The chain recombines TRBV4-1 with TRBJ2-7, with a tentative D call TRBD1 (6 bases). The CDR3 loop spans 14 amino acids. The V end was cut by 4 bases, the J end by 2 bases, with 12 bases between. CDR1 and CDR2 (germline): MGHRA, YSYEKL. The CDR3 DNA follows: TGCGCCAGCAGCCCCCGACAGGAGACCTACGAGCAGTACTTC. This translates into CASSPRQETYEQYF.

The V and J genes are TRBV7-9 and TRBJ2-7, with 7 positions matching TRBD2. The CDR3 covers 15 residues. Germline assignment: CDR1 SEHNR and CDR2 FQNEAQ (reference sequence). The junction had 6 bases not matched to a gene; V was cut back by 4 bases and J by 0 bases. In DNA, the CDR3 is TGTGCCAGCAGCTCGGGGTGGGACTACTCCTACGAGCAGTACTTC. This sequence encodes CASSSGWDYSYEQYF. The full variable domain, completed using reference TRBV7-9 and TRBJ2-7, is DTGVSQNPRHKITKRGQNVTFRCDPISEHNRLYWYRQTLGQGPEFLTYFQNEAQLEKSRLLSDRFSAERPKGSFSTLEIQRTEQGDSAMYLCASSSGWDYSYEQYFGPGTRLTVT.